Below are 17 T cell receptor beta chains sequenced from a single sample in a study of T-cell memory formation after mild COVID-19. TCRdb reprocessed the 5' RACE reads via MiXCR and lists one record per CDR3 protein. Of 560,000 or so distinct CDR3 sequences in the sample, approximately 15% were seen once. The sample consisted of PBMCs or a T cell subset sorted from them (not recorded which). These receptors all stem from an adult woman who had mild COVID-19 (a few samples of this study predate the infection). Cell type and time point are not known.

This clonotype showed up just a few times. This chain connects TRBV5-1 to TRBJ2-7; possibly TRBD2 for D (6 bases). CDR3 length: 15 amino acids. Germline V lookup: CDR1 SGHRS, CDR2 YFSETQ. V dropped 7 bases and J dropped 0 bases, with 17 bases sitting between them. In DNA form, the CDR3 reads TGCGCCAGCCACTCCGAGGGACTGATCTCCTACGAGCAGTACTTC. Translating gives CASHSEGLISYEQYF.

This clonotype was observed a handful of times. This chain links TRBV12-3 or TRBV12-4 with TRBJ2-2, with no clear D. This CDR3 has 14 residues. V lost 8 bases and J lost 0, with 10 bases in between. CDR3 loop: CASPELANTGELFF. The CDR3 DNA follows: TGTGCCAGCCCAGAACTCGCGAACACCGGGGAGCTGTTTTTT.

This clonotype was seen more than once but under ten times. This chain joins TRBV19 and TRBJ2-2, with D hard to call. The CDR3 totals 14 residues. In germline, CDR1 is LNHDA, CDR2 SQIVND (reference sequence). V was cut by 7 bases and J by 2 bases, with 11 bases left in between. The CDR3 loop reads CASKAQPNTGELFF. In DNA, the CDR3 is TGTGCCAGTAAAGCACAGCCCAACACCGGGGAGCTGTTTTTT.

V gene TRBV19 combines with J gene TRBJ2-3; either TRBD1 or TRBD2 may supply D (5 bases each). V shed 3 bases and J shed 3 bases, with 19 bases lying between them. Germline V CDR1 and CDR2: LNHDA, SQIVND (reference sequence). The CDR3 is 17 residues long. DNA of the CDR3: TGTGCCAGTAGTATCCCCCACTCCTCTTGGGGGACAGATACGCAGTATTTT. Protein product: CASSIPHSSWGTDTQYF.

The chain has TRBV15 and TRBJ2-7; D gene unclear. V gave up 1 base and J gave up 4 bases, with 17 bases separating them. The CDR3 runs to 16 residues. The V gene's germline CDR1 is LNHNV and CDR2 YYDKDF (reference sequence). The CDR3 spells CATSRGYGANYYEQYF. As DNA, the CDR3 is TGTGCCACCAGCAGAGGCTACGGAGCAAATTATTACGAGCAGTACTTC.

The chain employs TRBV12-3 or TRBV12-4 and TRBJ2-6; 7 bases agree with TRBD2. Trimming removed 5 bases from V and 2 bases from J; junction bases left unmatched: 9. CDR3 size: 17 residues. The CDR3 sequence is CASSPGGLTPGANVLTF. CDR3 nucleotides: TGTGCCAGCAGTCCGGGGGGACTGACTCCTGGGGCCAACGTCCTGACTTTC.

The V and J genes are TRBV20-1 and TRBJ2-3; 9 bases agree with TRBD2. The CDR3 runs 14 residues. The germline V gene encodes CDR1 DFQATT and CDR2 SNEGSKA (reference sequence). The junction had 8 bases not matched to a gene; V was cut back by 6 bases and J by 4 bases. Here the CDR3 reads CSATPAGGADTQYF. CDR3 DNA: TGCAGTGCCACCCCGGCGGGGGGGGCAGATACGCAGTATTTT.

This chain's CDR3 is CATPSGSKYNEQFF. CDR3 coding DNA: TGTGCCACCCCCAGCGGGAGCAAGTACAATGAGCAGTTCTTC. V is TRBV24-1 and J is TRBJ2-1, with 8 bases that match TRBD2. This CDR3 has 14 amino acids. Germline V gives CDR1 KGHDR, CDR2 SFDVKD. J lost 4 bases, V lost 9 bases, and 7 bases had no gene match.

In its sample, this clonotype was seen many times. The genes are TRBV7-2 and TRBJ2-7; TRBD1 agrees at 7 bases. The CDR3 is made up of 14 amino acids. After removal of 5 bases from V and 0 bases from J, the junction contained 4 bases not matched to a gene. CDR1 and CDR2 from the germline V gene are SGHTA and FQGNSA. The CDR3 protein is CASSPRDSSYEQYF. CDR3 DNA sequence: TGTGCCAGCAGCCCACGGGACAGCTCCTACGAGCAGTACTTC.

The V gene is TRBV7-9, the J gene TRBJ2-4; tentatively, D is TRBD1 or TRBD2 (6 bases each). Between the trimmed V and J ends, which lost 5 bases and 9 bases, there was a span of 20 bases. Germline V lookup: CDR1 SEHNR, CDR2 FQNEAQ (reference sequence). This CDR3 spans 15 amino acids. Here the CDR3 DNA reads TGTGCCAGCAGCCCCCCGACCGCGCGGGACACCATTCAGTACTTC. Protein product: CASSPPTARDTIQYF.

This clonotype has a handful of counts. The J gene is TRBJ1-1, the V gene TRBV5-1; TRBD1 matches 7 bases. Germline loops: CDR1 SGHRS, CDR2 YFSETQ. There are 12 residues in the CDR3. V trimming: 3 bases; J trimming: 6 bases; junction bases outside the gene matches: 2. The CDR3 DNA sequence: TGCGCCAGCAGCTCTCAGGGGGCTGAAGCTTTCTTT. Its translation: CASSSQGAEAFF.

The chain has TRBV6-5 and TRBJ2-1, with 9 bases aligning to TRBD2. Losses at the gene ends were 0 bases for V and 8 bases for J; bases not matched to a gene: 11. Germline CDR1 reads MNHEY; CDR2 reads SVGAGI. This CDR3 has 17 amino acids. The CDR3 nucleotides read TGTGCCAGCAGTTACTCCCTGGCGGCGGGAGGGCCACATGAGCAGTTCTTC. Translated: CASSYSLAAGGPHEQFF.

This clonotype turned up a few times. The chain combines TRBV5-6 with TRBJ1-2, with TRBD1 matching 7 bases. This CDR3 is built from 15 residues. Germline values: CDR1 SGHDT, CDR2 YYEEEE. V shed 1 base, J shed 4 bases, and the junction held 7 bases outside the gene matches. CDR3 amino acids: CASSLLLGTVYGYTF. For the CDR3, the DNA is TGTGCCAGCAGCTTGCTCCTTGGGACAGTCTATGGCTACACCTTC.

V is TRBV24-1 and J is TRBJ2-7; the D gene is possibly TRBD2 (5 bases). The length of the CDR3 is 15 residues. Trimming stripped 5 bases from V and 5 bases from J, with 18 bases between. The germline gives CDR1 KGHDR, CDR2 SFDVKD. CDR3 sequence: CATSGFSGSVHEQYF. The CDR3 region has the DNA TGTGCCACCAGTGGTTTTTCGGGGTCGGTCCACGAGCAGTACTTC.

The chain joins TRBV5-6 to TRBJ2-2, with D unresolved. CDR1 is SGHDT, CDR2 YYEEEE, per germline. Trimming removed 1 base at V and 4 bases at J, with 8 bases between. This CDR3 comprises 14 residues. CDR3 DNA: TGTGCCAGCAGCTTGACGGTAGCCACCGGGGAGCTGTTTTTT. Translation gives CASSLTVATGELFF.

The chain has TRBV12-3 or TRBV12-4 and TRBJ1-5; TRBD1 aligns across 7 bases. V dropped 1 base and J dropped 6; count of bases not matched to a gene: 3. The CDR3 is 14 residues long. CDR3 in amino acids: CASSLVGGSQPQHF. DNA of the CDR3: TGTGCCAGCAGTTTAGTAGGGGGCTCTCAGCCCCAGCATTTT.

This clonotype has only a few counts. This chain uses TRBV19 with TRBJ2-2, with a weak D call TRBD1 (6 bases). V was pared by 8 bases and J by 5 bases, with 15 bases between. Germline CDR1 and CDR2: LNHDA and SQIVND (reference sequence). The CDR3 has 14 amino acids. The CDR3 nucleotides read TGTGCCAGTGCCCGTGGGGGCCGGACCGGGGAGCTGTTTTTT. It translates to CASARGGRTGELFF.